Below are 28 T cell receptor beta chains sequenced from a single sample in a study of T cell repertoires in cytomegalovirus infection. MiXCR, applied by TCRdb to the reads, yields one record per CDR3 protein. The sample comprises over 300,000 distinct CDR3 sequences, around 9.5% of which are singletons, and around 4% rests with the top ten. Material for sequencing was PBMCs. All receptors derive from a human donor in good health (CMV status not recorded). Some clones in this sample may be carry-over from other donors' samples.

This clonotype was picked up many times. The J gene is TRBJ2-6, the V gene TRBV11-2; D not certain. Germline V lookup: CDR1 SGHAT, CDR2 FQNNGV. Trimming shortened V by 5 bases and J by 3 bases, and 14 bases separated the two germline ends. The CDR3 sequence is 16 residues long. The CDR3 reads CASSHNPSLGANVLTF. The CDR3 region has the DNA TGTGCCAGCAGCCACAACCCCTCTCTTGGGGCCAACGTCCTGACTTTC.

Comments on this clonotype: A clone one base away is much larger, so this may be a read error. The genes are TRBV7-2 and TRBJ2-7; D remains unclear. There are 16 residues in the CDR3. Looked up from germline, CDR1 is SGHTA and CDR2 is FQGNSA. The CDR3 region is CASSLNGGYRTYEPYF. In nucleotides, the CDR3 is TGTGCCAGCTCCCTAAATGGCGGTTATCGTACCTACGAGCCGTACTTC. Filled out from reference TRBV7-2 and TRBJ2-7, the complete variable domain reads GAGVSQSPSNKVTEKGKDVELRCDPISGHTALYWYRQSLGQGLEFLIYFQGNSAPDKSGLPSDRFSAERTGGSVSTLTIQRTQQEDSAVYLCASSLNGGYRTYEPYFGPGTRLTVT.

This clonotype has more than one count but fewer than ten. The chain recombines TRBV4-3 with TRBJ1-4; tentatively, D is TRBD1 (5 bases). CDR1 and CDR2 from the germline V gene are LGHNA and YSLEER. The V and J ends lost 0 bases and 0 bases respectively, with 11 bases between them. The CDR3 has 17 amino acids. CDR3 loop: CASSQDRGRATNEKLFF. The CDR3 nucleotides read TGCGCCAGCAGCCAAGATCGAGGCAGGGCAACTAATGAAAAACTGTTTTTT.

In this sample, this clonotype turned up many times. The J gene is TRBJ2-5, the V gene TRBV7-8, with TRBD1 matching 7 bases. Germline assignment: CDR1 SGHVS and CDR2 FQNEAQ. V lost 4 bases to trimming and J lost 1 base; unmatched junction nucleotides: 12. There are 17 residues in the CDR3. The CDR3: CASSSRTQGYPQETQYF. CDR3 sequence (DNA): TGTGCCAGCAGCTCGCGGACACAGGGGTACCCCCAAGAGACCCAGTACTTC.

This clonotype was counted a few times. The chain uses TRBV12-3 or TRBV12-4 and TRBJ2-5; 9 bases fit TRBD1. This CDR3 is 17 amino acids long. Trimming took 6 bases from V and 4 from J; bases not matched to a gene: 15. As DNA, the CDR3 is TGTGCCAGCAGGGGGGCTACCGGGACAGGGTCGTCAGAGACCCAGTACTTC. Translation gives CASRGATGTGSSETQYF.

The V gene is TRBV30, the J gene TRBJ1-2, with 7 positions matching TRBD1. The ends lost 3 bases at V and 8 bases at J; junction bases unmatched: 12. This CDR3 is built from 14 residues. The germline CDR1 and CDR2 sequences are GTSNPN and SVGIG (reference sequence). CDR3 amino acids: CAWSLSQGMGGYTF. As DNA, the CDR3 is TGTGCCTGGAGCCTTTCACAGGGGATGGGGGGCTACACCTTC.

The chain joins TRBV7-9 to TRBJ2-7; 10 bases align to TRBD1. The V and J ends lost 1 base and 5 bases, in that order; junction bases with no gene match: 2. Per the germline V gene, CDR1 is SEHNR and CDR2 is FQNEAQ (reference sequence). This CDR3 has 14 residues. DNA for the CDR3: TGTGCCAGCAGCTTAGGACAGGGGGCCGACGAGCAGTACTTC. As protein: CASSLGQGADEQYF.

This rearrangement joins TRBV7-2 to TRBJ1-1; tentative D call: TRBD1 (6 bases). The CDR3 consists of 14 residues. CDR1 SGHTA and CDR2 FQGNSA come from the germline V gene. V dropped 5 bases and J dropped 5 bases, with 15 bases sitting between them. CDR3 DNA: TGTGCCAGCAGCCTTGGACAGTACGAGACTGAAGCTTTCTTT. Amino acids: CASSLGQYETEAFF.

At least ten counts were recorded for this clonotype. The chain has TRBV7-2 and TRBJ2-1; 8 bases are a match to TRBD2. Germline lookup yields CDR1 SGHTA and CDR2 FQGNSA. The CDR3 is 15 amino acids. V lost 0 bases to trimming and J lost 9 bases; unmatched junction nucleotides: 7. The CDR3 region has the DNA TGTGCCAGCAGCTTAGCGCCGGGACTAGTAGTTGAGCAGTTCTTC. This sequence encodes CASSLAPGLVVEQFF.

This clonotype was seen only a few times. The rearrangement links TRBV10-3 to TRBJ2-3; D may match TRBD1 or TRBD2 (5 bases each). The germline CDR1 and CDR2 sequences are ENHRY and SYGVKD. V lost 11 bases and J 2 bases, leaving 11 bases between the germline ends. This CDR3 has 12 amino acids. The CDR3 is CAVGRDTDTQYF. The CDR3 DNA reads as TGTGCCGTGGGACGGGACACAGATACGCAGTATTTT.

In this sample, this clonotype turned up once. CDR3 nucleotide sequence: TGTGCCAGCAGTCCTCCGGGACAGGGGAGCACCGGGGAGCTGTTTTTT. Amino acids: CASSPPGQGSTGELFF. This chain links TRBV28 with TRBJ2-2, with 10 bases identical to TRBD1. Germline V gives CDR1 MDHEN, CDR2 SYDVKM. The CDR3 loop spans 16 amino acids. V was pared by 5 bases and J by 4 bases, with 7 bases of the junction left unmatched.

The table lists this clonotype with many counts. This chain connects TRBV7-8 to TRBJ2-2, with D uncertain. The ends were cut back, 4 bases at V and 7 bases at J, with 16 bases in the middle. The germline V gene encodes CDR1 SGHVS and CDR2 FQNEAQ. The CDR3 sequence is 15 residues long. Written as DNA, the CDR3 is TGTGCCAGCAGCTACCGGAGAATGCGAGTCGGGGAGCTGTTTTTT. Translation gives CASSYRRMRVGELFF.

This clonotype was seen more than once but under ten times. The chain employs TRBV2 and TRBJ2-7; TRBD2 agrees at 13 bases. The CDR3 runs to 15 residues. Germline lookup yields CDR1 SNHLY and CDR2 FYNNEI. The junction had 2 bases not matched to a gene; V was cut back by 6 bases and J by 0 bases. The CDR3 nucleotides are TGTGCCAGCAGGCGGACTAGCGGGAGCTCCTACGAGCAGTACTTC. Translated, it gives CASRRTSGSSYEQYF.

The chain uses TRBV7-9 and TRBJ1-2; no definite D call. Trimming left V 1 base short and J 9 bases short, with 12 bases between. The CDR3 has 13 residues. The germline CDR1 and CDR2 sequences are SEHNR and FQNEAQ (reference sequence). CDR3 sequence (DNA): TGTGCCAGCAGCTTAGATCCTCCCCCGAGCTACACCTTC. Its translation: CASSLDPPPSYTF.

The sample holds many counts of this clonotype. CDR3 residues: CASSAGLAGVSGMYEQFF. The CDR3 nucleotides are TGTGCCAGCAGCGCGGGACTAGCGGGAGTCTCCGGAATGTATGAGCAGTTCTTC. The chain employs TRBV7-8 and TRBJ2-1, with 14 bases fitting TRBD2. The germline CDR1 and CDR2 sequences are SGHVS and FQNEAQ. The CDR3 extends over 18 amino acids. V lost 5 bases to trimming and J lost 8 bases; unmatched junction nucleotides: 14. The full variable domain, rest sourced from reference TRBV7-8 and TRBJ2-1, is GAGVSQSPRYKVAKRGQDVALRCDPISGHVSLFWYQQALGQGPEFLTYFQNEAQLDKSGLPSDRFFAERPEGSVSTLKIQRTQQEDSAVYLCASSAGLAGVSGMYEQFFGPGTRLTVL.

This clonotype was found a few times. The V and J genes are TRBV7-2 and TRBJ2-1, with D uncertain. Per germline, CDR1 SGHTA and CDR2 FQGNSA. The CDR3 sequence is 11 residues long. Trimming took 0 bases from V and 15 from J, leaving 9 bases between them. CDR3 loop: CASSLAVSRFF. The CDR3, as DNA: TGTGCCAGCAGCTTAGCGGTTTCACGGTTCTTC.

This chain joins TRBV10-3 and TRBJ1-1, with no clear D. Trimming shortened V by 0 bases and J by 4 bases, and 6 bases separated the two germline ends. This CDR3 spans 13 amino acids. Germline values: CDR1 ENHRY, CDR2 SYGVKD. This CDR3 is CAISESPGTEAFF. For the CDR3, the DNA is TGTGCCATCAGTGAGTCGCCAGGCACTGAAGCTTTCTTT.

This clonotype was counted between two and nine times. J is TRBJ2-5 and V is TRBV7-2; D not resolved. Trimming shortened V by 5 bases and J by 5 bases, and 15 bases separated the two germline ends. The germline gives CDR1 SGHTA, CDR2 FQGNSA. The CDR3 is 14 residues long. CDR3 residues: CASSLYDLGETQYF. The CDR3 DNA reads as TGTGCCAGCAGCCTCTATGATCTAGGGGAGACCCAGTACTTC.

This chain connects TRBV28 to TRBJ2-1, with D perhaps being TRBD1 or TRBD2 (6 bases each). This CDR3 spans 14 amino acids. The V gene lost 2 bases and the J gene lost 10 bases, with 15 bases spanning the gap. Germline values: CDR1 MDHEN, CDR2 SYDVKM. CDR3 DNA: TGTGCCAGCAGTTTAGGAGGGGGGCAAAAGGAGCAGTTCTTC. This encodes CASSLGGGQKEQFF.

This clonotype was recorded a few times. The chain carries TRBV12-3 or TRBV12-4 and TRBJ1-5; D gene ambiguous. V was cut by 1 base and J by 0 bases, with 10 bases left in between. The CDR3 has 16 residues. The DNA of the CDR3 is TGTGCCAGCAGTTTAGTGGGCCAGGCTAGCAATCAGCCCCAGCATTTT. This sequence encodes CASSLVGQASNQPQHF.

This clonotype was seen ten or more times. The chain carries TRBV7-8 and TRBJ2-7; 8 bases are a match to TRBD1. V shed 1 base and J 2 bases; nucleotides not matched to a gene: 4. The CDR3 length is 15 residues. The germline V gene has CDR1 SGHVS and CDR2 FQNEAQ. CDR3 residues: CASSLDQGAAYEQYF. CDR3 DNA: TGTGCCAGCAGCTTAGACCAGGGGGCCGCCTACGAGCAGTACTTC.

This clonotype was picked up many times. The CDR3: CASRGDRATFNEQFF. In DNA form, the CDR3 reads TGTGCCAGCAGGGGTGACAGGGCGACCTTCAATGAGCAGTTCTTC. This sequence joins TRBV7-2 and TRBJ2-1; 7 positions match TRBD1. Trimming removed 6 bases from V and 6 bases from J; junction bases left unmatched: 11. The CDR3 loop spans 15 amino acids. Germline-derived CDR1 and CDR2 are SGHTA and FQGNSA. The whole variable domain, filled in from reference TRBV7-2 and TRBJ2-1, reads GAGVSQSPSNKVTEKGKDVELRCDPISGHTALYWYRQSLGQGLEFLIYFQGNSAPDKSGLPSDRFSAERTGGSVSTLTIQRTQQEDSAVYLCASRGDRATFNEQFFGPGTRLTVL.

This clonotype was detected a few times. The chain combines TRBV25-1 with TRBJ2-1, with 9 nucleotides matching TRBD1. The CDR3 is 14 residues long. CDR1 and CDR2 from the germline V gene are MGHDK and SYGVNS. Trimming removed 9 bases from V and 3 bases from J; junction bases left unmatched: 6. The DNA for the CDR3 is TGTGCCAGTGTCCCGGGACAGGGCTACAATGAGCAGTTCTTC. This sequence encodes CASVPGQGYNEQFF.

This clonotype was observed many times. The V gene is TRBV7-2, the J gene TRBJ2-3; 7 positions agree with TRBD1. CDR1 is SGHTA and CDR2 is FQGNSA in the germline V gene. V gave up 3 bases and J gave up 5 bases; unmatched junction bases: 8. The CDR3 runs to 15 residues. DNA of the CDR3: TGTGCCAGCAGCTTGAGGCAGGGGGTCATAGATACGCAGTATTTT. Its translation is CASSLRQGVIDTQYF.

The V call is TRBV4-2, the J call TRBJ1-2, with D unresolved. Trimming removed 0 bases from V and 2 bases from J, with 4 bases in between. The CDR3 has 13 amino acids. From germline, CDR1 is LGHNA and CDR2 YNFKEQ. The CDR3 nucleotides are TGTGCCAGCAGCCAAGAGGGGAACTATGGCTACACCTTC. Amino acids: CASSQEGNYGYTF.

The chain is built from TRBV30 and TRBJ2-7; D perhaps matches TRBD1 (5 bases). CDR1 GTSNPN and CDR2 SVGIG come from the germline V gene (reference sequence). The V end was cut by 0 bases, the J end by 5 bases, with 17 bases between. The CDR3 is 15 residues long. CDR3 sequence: CAWSVRAGLQDEQYF. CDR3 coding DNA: TGTGCCTGGAGTGTACGGGCAGGCCTACAGGACGAGCAGTACTTC.

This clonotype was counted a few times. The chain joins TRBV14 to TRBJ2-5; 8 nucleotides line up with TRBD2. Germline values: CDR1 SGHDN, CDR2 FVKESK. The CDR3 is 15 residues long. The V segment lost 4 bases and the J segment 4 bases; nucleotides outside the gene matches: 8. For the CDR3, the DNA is TGTGCCAGCAGCCTTTCTATAGCGGGAAGAGAGACCCAGTACTTC. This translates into CASSLSIAGRETQYF.

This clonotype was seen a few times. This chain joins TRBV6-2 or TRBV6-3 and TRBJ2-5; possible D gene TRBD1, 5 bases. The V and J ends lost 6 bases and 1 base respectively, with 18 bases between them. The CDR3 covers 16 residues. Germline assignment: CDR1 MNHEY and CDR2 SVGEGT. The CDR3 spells CASRRGQGVSQETQYF. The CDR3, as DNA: TGTGCCAGCAGAAGAGGACAAGGGGTGTCCCAAGAGACCCAGTACTTC.